The clone carrying this T cell receptor beta chain occurred a few times. The CDR3 is 15 amino acids. CDR1 SGDLS and CDR2 YYNGEE come from the germline V gene. Trimming cost V 6 bases and J 2 bases, with 17 bases left between them. Study processing details: From reference gene primer amplification, estimates of nucleated cell counts were derived. Libraries were prepared by immunoSEQ multiplex PCR; TCRdb keeps only in-frame clonotypes and omits some of them. That table is the source of V, J and clone size, and D and trimming were worked out from the DNA. The sample includes hundreds of thousands of clones, more than 80% of them seen just once. The sample originates from a study of blood T cell repertoires in COVID-19. On the study more broadly: The United States, Italy and Spain supplied acute and convalescent COVID-19 samples. Sources were T cells, B-cell-depleted T cells, or PBMCs; the material itself was cDNA or gDNA.

This clonotype was obtained from a woman aged 25 to 39 with COVID-19, enrolled during active disease. The sequenced material came from peripheral blood. This sequence joins TRBV9 and TRBJ1-1; no firm D call. In DNA form, the CDR3 reads TGTGCCAGCACCCGGGGATCTGGAATCAACACTGAAGCTTTCTTT. Amino acid sequence: CASTRGSGINTEAFF. Variable domain in full (rest from reference TRBV9 and TRBJ1-1): DSGVTQTPKHLITATGQRVTLRCSPRSGDLSVYWYQQSLDQGLQFLIQYYNGEERAKGNILERFSAQQFPDLHSELNLSSLELGDSALYFCASTRGSGINTEAFFGQGTRLTVV.